The 26 T cell receptor beta chains presented below share a single source sample, sequenced in a study of T cells in Graves' hyperthyroidism and ophthalmopathy. The CDR3 regions of TCR beta were amplified from RNA transcripts. TCR CDR3 regions were first amplified by RT-PCR with HTBI primers. Each CDR3 protein is one row after TCRdb ran MiXCR on the multiplex PCR reads. The sample carries hundreds of thousands of distinct CDR3 sequences, about 35% recorded once. Sequences were obtained from blood. Receptors were obtained from a woman in her forties with Graves' hyperthyroidism.

This clonotype was detected many times. This sequence joins TRBV5-1 and TRBJ1-1; D possibly corresponds to TRBD1 (6 bases). Germline V gives CDR1 SGHRS, CDR2 YFSETQ. The V and J ends lost 1 base and 3 bases respectively, with 7 bases between them. The CDR3 has 13 residues. The CDR3 bases are TGCGCCAGCAGCTTGAAGGGGGACACTGAAGCTTTCTTT. This gives the protein CASSLKGDTEAFF.

The genes are TRBV4-1 and TRBJ1-2; D ambiguous. The CDR3 sequence is 14 residues long. V lost 1 base to trimming and J lost 4 bases, with 10 bases between them. From germline, CDR1 is MGHRA and CDR2 YSYEKL. The CDR3 region is CASSQGGRAYGYTF. The CDR3 nucleotides are TGCGCCAGCAGCCAAGGCGGCAGAGCCTATGGCTACACCTTC.

This clonotype appeared many times. The CDR3 reads CASSSGQGVNYGYTF. CDR3 DNA sequence: TGTGCCAGCAGCTCCGGACAGGGCGTCAACTATGGCTACACCTTC. The chain combines TRBV7-2 with TRBJ1-2; 8 positions match TRBD1. Germline lookup yields CDR1 SGHTA and CDR2 FQGNSA. This CDR3 is built from 15 residues. V dropped 4 bases and J dropped 2; count of bases not matched to a gene: 6.

This clonotype has a handful of counts. V usage is TRBV5-4 and J usage is TRBJ1-2; D not resolved. The V end was cut by 3 bases, the J end by 7 bases, with 16 bases between. The CDR3 length is 14 residues. Per germline, CDR1 SGHNT and CDR2 YYREEE (reference sequence). CDR3 coding DNA: TGTGCCAGCAGCTCGGACCGGGAGACCATTGGCTACACCTTC. It encodes CASSSDRETIGYTF.

This chain joins TRBV6-2 or TRBV6-3 and TRBJ1-1; 7 bases fit TRBD1. CDR3 length: 14 residues. Germline V gene data show CDR1 as MNHEY and CDR2 as SVGEGT. Trimming cost V 7 bases and J 4 bases; bases outside gene matches: 9. The CDR3, as DNA: TGTGCCAGCACCTTGACAGGGACGACCACTGAAGCTTTCTTT. As protein: CASTLTGTTTEAFF.

This clonotype was observed many times. This chain joins TRBV9 and TRBJ2-7, with no clear D. V lost 10 bases, J lost 3 bases, and 11 bases lay in between. Germline CDR1 reads SGDLS; CDR2 reads YYNGEE. CDR3 size: 11 residues. The CDR3 sequence is CAGPSNYEQYF. CDR3 sequence (DNA): TGTGCCGGTCCAAGCAACTACGAGCAGTACTTC.

In this sample, this clonotype turned up a few times. V gene TRBV13 combines with J gene TRBJ1-1; D not certain. CDR3 size: 15 residues. V lost 1 base and J lost 4, with 13 bases in between. CDR1 and CDR2 (germline): PRHDT, FYEKMQ (reference sequence). The CDR3 nucleotides are TGTGCCAGCAGCTTAGAAGGCTCCAGAGTCACTGAAGCTTTCTTT. It specifies CASSLEGSRVTEAFF. Full variable domain (missing parts from reference TRBV13 and TRBJ1-1): AAGVIQSPRHLIKEKRETATLKCYPIPRHDTVYWYQQGPGQDPQFLISFYEKMQSDKGSIPDRFSAQQFSDYHSELNMSSLELGDSALYFCASSLEGSRVTEAFFGQGTRLTVV.

The V call is TRBV7-2, the J call TRBJ1-2, with a weak D call TRBD1 (5 bases). CDR1 SGHTA and CDR2 FQGNSA come from the germline V gene. The CDR3 runs 15 residues. V lost 4 bases and J 10 bases, leaving 22 bases between the germline ends. CDR3 in amino acids: CASSYRGRHFYPYTF. Here the CDR3 DNA reads TGTGCCAGCAGCTACCGGGGACGGCATTTTTATCCCTACACCTTC.

J is TRBJ1-2 and V is TRBV20-1, with a tentative D call TRBD1 (6 bases). Trimming cost V 3 bases and J 0 bases, with 17 bases left between them. CDR1 and CDR2 from the germline V gene are DFQATT and SNEGSKA (reference sequence). CDR3 length: 16 residues. CDR3 coding DNA: TGCAGTGCTAGTGATCGGGGGGCCCCTTCTAACTATGGCTACACCTTC. Its protein is CSASDRGAPSNYGYTF.

This clonotype has only a few counts. The J gene is TRBJ1-4, the V gene TRBV12-3 or TRBV12-4; no clear D gene. The V end lost 10 bases, the J end lost 10 bases, and 16 bases lay between the germline ends. The CDR3 is 12 amino acids. CDR3 loop: CANRPDKGKLFF. CDR3 in DNA: TGTGCCAACAGACCTGACAAGGGAAAACTGTTTTTT.

The rearrangement joins TRBV25-1 to TRBJ2-7, with D maybe TRBD2 (6 bases). The CDR3 is 13 amino acids. Germline V gene sequence: CDR1 MGHDK, CDR2 SYGVNS. V was clipped by 6 bases and J by 5 bases, with 14 bases between them. The DNA for the CDR3 is TGTGCCAGCAGCCAATCCGGGAGCCACGAGCAGTACTTC. It yields the protein CASSQSGSHEQYF.

This clonotype was found many times. This rearrangement joins TRBV19 to TRBJ1-2, with D hard to call. The V end was cut by 9 bases, the J end by 8 bases, with 19 bases between. This CDR3 has 13 residues. The germline gives CDR1 LNHDA, CDR2 SQIVND (reference sequence). This chain's CDR3 is CASKRPGSVGYTF. In DNA, the CDR3 is TGTGCCAGCAAACGCCCAGGATCAGTAGGCTACACCTTC.

The chain recombines TRBV10-3 with TRBJ1-2, with 7 bases lining up with TRBD1. Germline V gives CDR1 ENHRY, CDR2 SYGVKD. After removal of 6 bases from V and 5 bases from J, the junction contained 3 bases not matched to a gene. The CDR3 loop spans 12 amino acids. The CDR3 DNA is TGTGCCATCAGCCTACAGGGGTATGGCTACACCTTC. This translates into CAISLQGYGYTF.

On this clonotype: A read error may produce the germline difference seen at one junction end. This chain joins TRBV10-3 and TRBJ1-2; no clear D. Germline V gene lookup returns CDR1 ENHRY and CDR2 SYGVKD. CDR3 size: 12 residues. In DNA form, the CDR3 reads TGTGCCAGCAGTTACTTCGACTATGGCTACACCTTC. Translating it yields CASSYFDYGYTF.

J is TRBJ2-5 and V is TRBV6-5, with 10 bases that match TRBD2. The CDR3 covers 15 residues. Germline CDR1 MNHEY, CDR2 SVGAGI. Germline trimming cut 6 bases from V and 3 bases from J; bases unmatched to any gene: 7. In nucleotides, the CDR3 is TGTGCCAGCAGAAGAGCGGGAGGGCCAAAAGAGACCCAGTACTTC. It yields the protein CASRRAGGPKETQYF.

The chain has TRBV20-1 and TRBJ2-2; D remains ambiguous. The germline CDR1 and CDR2 sequences are DFQATT and SNEGSKA (reference sequence). The CDR3 spans 13 residues. V was cut by 3 bases and J by 0 bases, with 5 bases left in between. The DNA for the CDR3 is TGCAGTGCTAGTGGGGCGAACACCGGGGAGCTGTTTTTT. Protein: CSASGANTGELFF.

This clonotype occurred many times. The V gene is TRBV12-3 or TRBV12-4, the J gene TRBJ1-2, with 10 bases identical to TRBD1. The V gene end was trimmed by 5 bases and the J gene end by 8 bases; junction bases not matched to a gene: 5. This CDR3 has 13 residues. This CDR3 reads CASSQGQGSGYTF. Here the CDR3 DNA reads TGTGCCAGCAGTCAGGGACAGGGGAGCGGCTACACCTTC.

This clonotype was found many times. The gene calls are TRBV10-3 and TRBJ2-6, with no clear D. This CDR3 has 14 amino acids. Germline CDR1 ENHRY, CDR2 SYGVKD. V dropped 10 bases and J dropped 1 base, with 11 bases sitting between them. DNA of the CDR3: TGTGCCAGCAGCCCGCCATCTGGGGCCAACGTCCTGACTTTC. It is translated as CASSPPSGANVLTF.

As for this clonotype: No conserved phenylalanine or tryptophan is present at the end of the CDR3, so a read error is the likely explanation. CDR3 sequence reads: CASSLGDRENTEAFS. The CDR3 DNA is TGCGCCAGCAGCTTGGGTGACAGGGAGAACACTGAAGCTTTCTCT. V and J are TRBV5-1 and TRBJ1-1; 7 bases align to TRBD1. There are 15 residues in the CDR3. CDR1 is SGHRS, CDR2 YFSETQ, per germline. The J segment lost 1 base and the V segment lost 0 bases, leaving 3 bases of the junction unmatched.

This chain uses TRBV6-6 with TRBJ2-2; no reliable D call. The CDR3 extends over 16 amino acids. Germline assignment: CDR1 MNHNY and CDR2 SVGAGI (reference sequence). Trimming left V 6 bases short and J 3 bases short, with 17 bases between. CDR3 in DNA: TGTGCCAGCAGCCCCCCCCGAGTGTTTGACACCGGGGAGCTGTTTTTT. It translates to CASSPPRVFDTGELFF.

In its sample, this clonotype was seen many times. The chain has TRBV10-3 and TRBJ1-5, with D tentatively TRBD1 (5 bases). Trimming removed 9 bases at V and 7 bases at J, with 16 bases between. Germline CDR1 is ENHRY and CDR2 is SYGVKD. The CDR3 is made up of 13 amino acids. The CDR3 protein is CAMSGGAGQPQHF. The CDR3 region has the DNA TGTGCCATGTCCGGGGGAGCTGGGCAGCCCCAGCATTTT.

As for this clonotype: A much larger clone differs from this one at a single base, so this may be a read error. This chain joins TRBV5-4 and TRBJ2-5, with D possibly being TRBD1 (6 bases). The CDR3 covers 13 residues. The germline CDR1 and CDR2 sequences are SGHNT and YYREEE (reference sequence). The CDR3 here is CSSSLPRGETQYF. As DNA, the CDR3 is TGTTCCAGCAGCTTGCCCAGGGGAGAGACCCAGTACTTC.

This clonotype has only one observation. This chain uses TRBV19 with TRBJ1-5, with D possibly TRBD1 on 6 matching bases. The germline gives CDR1 LNHDA, CDR2 SQIVND (reference sequence). The length of the CDR3 is 13 residues. The ends were cut back, 3 bases at V and 11 bases at J, with 14 bases in the middle. In DNA, the CDR3 is TGTGCCAGTAGTATCCTGGAGAGACAGGCCCAGCATTTT. Translating gives CASSILERQAQHF.

Many counts were recorded for this clonotype. V is TRBV6-5 and J is TRBJ1-2; the match to TRBD1 covers 7 bases. V gave up 8 bases and J gave up 3 bases; unmatched junction bases: 9. Per germline, CDR1 MNHEY and CDR2 SVGAGI. The CDR3 spans 14 residues. For the CDR3, the DNA is TGTGCCAGCCTCCCGAGACAGGGTCACTATGGCTACACCTTC. Its translation is CASLPRQGHYGYTF.

This clonotype was recorded many times. The chain recombines TRBV10-3 with TRBJ2-7, with D tentatively TRBD1 (6 bases). CDR1 ENHRY and CDR2 SYGVKD come from the germline V gene. Trimming shortened V by 1 base and J by 0 bases, and 10 bases separated the two germline ends. CDR3 length: 15 amino acids. CDR3 nucleotide sequence: TGTGCCATCAGTGAGTTTACAGGGAGCTCCTACGAGCAGTACTTC. Amino acids: CAISEFTGSSYEQYF.

The chain's CDR3 is CASSRRGTGYEQFF. CDR3 DNA sequence: TGTGCCAGCAGCCGACGCGGGACAGGCTATGAGCAGTTCTTC. The chain has TRBV7-9 and TRBJ2-1, with 8 bases aligning to TRBD1. The CDR3 extends over 14 amino acids. CDR1 is SEHNR and CDR2 is FQNEAQ in the germline V gene (reference sequence). Unmatched junction bases numbered 8, after V lost 5 bases and J lost 8 bases.